This T cell receptor beta chain comes out of a study of blood T cell repertoires in COVID-19 (dated by TCRdb to about 2020). The study in broad terms: Collaborator samples came from the United States, Italy and Spain and covered acute and convalescent phases of COVID-19. The material from the prospective study consisted of cDNA or gDNA derived from T cells, B-cell-depleted T cells, or PBMCs. Subjects who had been exposed to COVID-19, were actively infected with it, or had recovered from it provided the deeply sampled blood TCRbeta repertoires that made up the dataset. The repertoires were released in a freely available public database intended as a resource for research on the immune response to SARS-CoV-2. Samples were obtained from the ongoing ImmuneRACE study (first 160 participants) and from about 1,300 subjects provided by 6 global collaborators. The sample metadata nearly always contained a de-identified subject ID, COVID-19 status, age in years and sex. Where available, HLA class I and class II types were taken from metadata supplied by the sample provider and were not determined by assay-based typing. What the study reported, not specific to this receptor: The quantity of clinical and demographic metadata differed by source and by participant and was supplied without curation.

As regards this clone: This receptor's antigen is unknown. Within one base of it there is no much larger clone, and no base qualities were kept.

The immunoSEQ Assay, a bias-controlled multiplex PCR, was used to amplify TCRbeta CDR3 regions from genomic DNA. The source study handled its data this way. Within the assay, amplification of reference gene primers was used to estimate how many nucleated cells each sample contained. Sequence reads were collapsed and filtered to measure the absolute abundance of every unique TCRbeta CDR3 rearrangement. For each sample, productive Simpson clonality was calculated by taking the square root of Simpson's diversity index across productive rearrangements. The table comes from immuneACCESS by way of TCRdb, which keeps in-frame sequences with V and J called. Part of the clones is missing from these tables; in studies checked, under half for an unresolved V gene and the rest for unknown reasons. V and J calls and clone size follow that table, whereas D and trimming were derived from the DNA. For this sample there are 95,000 to 150,000 clones; around 86% appear just once. The leading ten clones occupy more than 4% of the sample.

The trim is 0 bases for V and 3 bases for J, with a gap of 9 bases between the germline ends. CDR1 and CDR2 were assigned from the germline V gene as SGHRS and YFSETQ. Taken from cysteine to phenylalanine, the CDR3 has 14 residues. Only the CDR3 part of the read is kept: 42 bases, read in frame from the first base. Each collaborating institution followed its own protocols to collect whole blood in K2EDTA tubes. Collaborator samples were shipped for TCRbeta analysis as frozen whole blood, isolated PBMCs, or DNA extracted from either sample type. The receptor comes from a man between 40 and 49 years old with acute or convalescent COVID-19. The chain uses TRBV5-1 and TRBJ1-2; the D gene is perhaps TRBD1, from 5 matching bases. The specimen was peripheral blood. CDR3 region: CASSLAGGDYGYTF. In nucleotide form, the sequence is TGCGCCAGCAGCTTGGCCGGGGGGGACTATGGCTACACCTTC.